This paragraph covers one T cell receptor beta chain sequence. Only in-frame clones appear in the TCRdb table, and some are missing; sequencing was by immunoSEQ multiplex PCR. The sample records fewer than 250,000 clones, around 85% being singletons. With 5 bases removed from V and 8 bases from J, the gap between germline ends came to 16 bases. This CDR3 contains 13 residues. Germline lookup yields CDR1 SGHTS and CDR2 YDEGEE. The sample is drawn from a study of blood T cell repertoires in COVID-19. Study details: Samples representing acute and convalescent COVID-19 were sourced from the United States, Italy and Spain. The analysed material was cDNA or gDNA that came from T cells, B-cell-depleted T cells, or PBMCs.

This TCR was recovered from a woman in her thirties or forties with acute COVID-19. The chain combines TRBV5-8 with TRBJ1-1; TRBD1 might be the D (5 bases). Sequencing was carried out using PBMCs or T cells enriched from blood (not recorded which). In nucleotides, the CDR3 is TGTGCCAGCAGACCAACAGGCCTTGGGGAAGCTTTCTTT. Its translation is CASRPTGLGEAFF. Full variable domain (outside the CDR3, taken from reference TRBV5-8 and TRBJ1-1): EAGVTQSPTHLIKTRGQQATLRCSPISGHTSVYWYQQALGLGLQFLLWYDEGEERNRGNFPPRFSGRQFPNYSSELNVNALELEDSALYLCASRPTGLGEAFFGQGTRLTVV.